The present T cell receptor (beta chain) was sequenced within a study of blood T cell repertoires in COVID-19. Study-wide context: The United States, Italy and Spain supplied acute and convalescent COVID-19 samples. Sources were T cells, B-cell-depleted T cells, or PBMCs; the material itself was cDNA or gDNA.

In the original processing: From reference gene primer amplification, estimates of nucleated cell counts were derived. TCRdb keeps only in-frame clones here, not all; method: immunoSEQ multiplex PCR. The DNA was the basis for D and trimming; V, J and clone size are from that table. The sample holds 150,000 or so clones; roughly 93% are singletons and the top ten take 3.5% to 5%. V shed 3 bases and J 1 base; nucleotides not matched to a gene: 6. CDR3 size: 16 residues. Germline V lookup: CDR1 SGDLS, CDR2 YYNGEE. This clonotype was obtained from a woman in her forties or fifties with acute or convalescent COVID-19. The chain is built from TRBV9 and TRBJ2-3; the match to TRBD2 covers 9 bases. The specimen sequenced was peripheral blood. CDR3 region: CASSGISGGGTDTQYF. In DNA, the CDR3 is TGTGCCAGCAGCGGGATTAGCGGGGGTGGCACAGATACGCAGTATTTT.